These 21 T cell receptor beta chains were all obtained from the same sample, sequenced in a study of shared clonotypes between healthy human individuals. The data were produced by immunoSEQ multiplex PCR, yet TCRdb's version contains in-frame clones alone and is incomplete. Counted here are millions of clones, around 95% occurring once; the ten biggest clones make up 0.1% to 0.15%. Sequencing input: naive CD4+ T cells sorted from blood. Subset specified: CD45RA+ positively selected. Receptors were obtained from a man aged 18 to 29 in good health.

The chain is built from TRBV7-9 and TRBJ1-2; no definite D call. Germline V CDR1 and CDR2: SEHNR, FQNEAQ (reference sequence). The V and J ends lost 5 bases and 1 base respectively, with 8 bases between them. This CDR3 contains 13 residues. The CDR3 DNA is TGTGCCAGCAGCCCCCCGAATAACTATGGCTACACCTTC. Protein sequence: CASSPPNNYGYTF.

The V gene is TRBV5-1, the J gene TRBJ1-2, with no clear D. Trimming took 3 bases from V and 4 from J, leaving 13 bases between them. From germline, CDR1 is SGHRS and CDR2 YFSETQ. The CDR3 loop spans 14 amino acids. The CDR3 DNA reads TGCGCCAGCAGCTCTACGGCGGGCGGCTATGGCTACACCTTC. Protein: CASSSTAGGYGYTF.

This chain links TRBV6-1 with TRBJ2-2, with D perhaps matching TRBD1 (5 bases). The CDR3 is made up of 14 amino acids. V lost 10 bases and J 4 bases, leaving 16 bases between the germline ends. Per the germline V gene, CDR1 is MNHNS and CDR2 is SASEGT. The chain's CDR3 is CAISDEGATGELFF. The DNA for the CDR3 is TGTGCCATATCGGACGAAGGGGCCACCGGGGAGCTGTTTTTT.

The V gene is TRBV20-1, the J gene TRBJ2-1, with TRBD2 as a possible D gene (6 bases). Per germline, CDR1 DFQATT and CDR2 SNEGSKA (reference sequence). V gave up 3 bases and J gave up 12 bases, with 9 bases separating them. This CDR3 spans 10 amino acids. The CDR3 region is CSASSEGQFF. In DNA, the CDR3 is TGCAGTGCTAGTTCGGAGGGGCAGTTCTTC.

The chain links TRBV5-4 to TRBJ2-7, with D maybe TRBD1 (5 bases). Trimming cost V 2 bases and J 1 base, with 10 bases left between them. The CDR3 has 14 amino acids. Germline CDR1 reads SGHNT; CDR2 reads YYREEE (reference sequence). The CDR3 loop is CASSFPGKSYEQYF. DNA of the CDR3: TGTGCCAGCAGCTTCCCAGGGAAGTCCTACGAGCAGTACTTC.

This chain connects TRBV6-1 to TRBJ2-2; TRBD1 agrees at 7 bases. The CDR3 is made up of 14 amino acids. Germline V gene sequence: CDR1 MNHNS, CDR2 SASEGT. Trimming took 5 bases from V and 5 from J; bases not matched to a gene: 5. The DNA of the CDR3 is TGTGCCAGCAGTAAACAGGGGTGGACCGGGGAGCTGTTTTTT. Amino acid sequence: CASSKQGWTGELFF.

CDR3 DNA sequence: TGTGCCATCACGGGAGAACGCACCGGGGAGCTGTTTTTT. Protein sequence: CAITGERTGELFF. The V and J genes are TRBV10-3 and TRBJ2-2; the D gene is possibly TRBD2 (6 bases). The V gene's germline CDR1 is ENHRY and CDR2 SYGVKD. The V and J ends lost 7 bases and 4 bases respectively, with 10 bases between them. The CDR3 loop spans 13 amino acids.

To note about this clone: At the DNA level, this CDR3 is encoded by other sequences in the same sample as well. The chain couples TRBV28 to TRBJ1-1; weak D call: TRBD1 (6 bases). The CDR3 has 12 residues. In germline, CDR1 is MDHEN, CDR2 SYDVKM. Trimming shortened V by 6 bases and J by 2 bases, and 7 bases separated the two germline ends. CDR3 sequence (DNA): TGTGCCAGCAGCAGGGGCAACACTGAAGCTTTCTTT. Amino acids: CASSRGNTEAFF.

The rearrangement joins TRBV4-2 to TRBJ2-5; no reliable D call. Trimming took off 4 bases at V and 3 bases at J, with 9 bases between the two ends. The V gene's germline CDR1 is LGHNA and CDR2 YNFKEQ. The CDR3 sequence is 13 residues long. CDR3 bases: TGTGCCAGCAGCCTCGGCCTTAAAGAGACCCAGTACTTC. It codes for CASSLGLKETQYF.

The rearrangement uses TRBV6-5 and TRBJ2-5; 7 bases agree with TRBD2. Trimming cost V 0 bases and J 5 bases; bases outside gene matches: 9. There are 16 residues in the CDR3. Germline loops: CDR1 MNHEY, CDR2 SVGAGI. The CDR3 loop is CASSYSRQVGGETQYF. CDR3 nucleotide sequence: TGTGCCAGCAGTTACTCGCGGCAGGTGGGGGGGGAGACCCAGTACTTC.

This clone was seen once. The J gene is TRBJ1-4, the V gene TRBV5-8; D uncertain. Germline CDR1 reads SGHTS; CDR2 reads YDEGEE. V lost 5 bases and J lost 4, with 12 bases in between. The CDR3 totals 14 residues. In DNA form, the CDR3 reads TGTGCCAGCAGTCCATCGTACCATAATGAAAAACTGTTTTTT. It translates to CASSPSYHNEKLFF.

The rearrangement joins TRBV7-9 to TRBJ2-3; tentatively, D is TRBD1 or TRBD2 (6 bases each). This CDR3 comprises 15 residues. Trimming left V 3 bases short and J 1 base short, with 11 bases between. The germline CDR1 and CDR2 sequences are SEHNR and FQNEAQ (reference sequence). The CDR3 bases are TGTGCCAGCAGCTTTGGGGGGCTTGGCACAGATACGCAGTATTTT. As protein: CASSFGGLGTDTQYF.

The chain employs TRBV4-3 and TRBJ2-7; 12 nucleotides align to TRBD2. J was trimmed by 4 bases and V by 0 bases; bases with no gene match: 1. Germline V gene lookup returns CDR1 LGHNA and CDR2 YSLEER. This CDR3 has 15 amino acids. The CDR3 sequence is CASSQELAGGYEQYF. The CDR3 region has the DNA TGCGCCAGCAGCCAAGAGCTAGCGGGAGGGTACGAGCAGTACTTC.

The chain's CDR3 is CASSPISGAGETQYF. The CDR3 nucleotides are TGTGCCAGCTCACCAATCAGTGGGGCCGGGGAGACCCAGTACTTC. This chain links TRBV18 with TRBJ2-5; tentative D call: TRBD1 (5 bases). Germline assignment: CDR1 KGHSH and CDR2 LQKENI. Between the trimmed V and J ends, which lost 2 bases and 5 bases, there was a span of 15 bases. The CDR3 is made up of 15 amino acids. Filled out from reference TRBV18 and TRBJ2-5, the complete variable domain reads NAGVMQNPRHLVRRRGQEARLRCSPMKGHSHVYWYRQLPEEGLKFMVYLQKENIIDESGMPKERFSAEFPKEGPSILRIQQVVRGDSAAYFCASSPISGAGETQYFGPGTRLLVL.

About this clone: Other DNA sequences of this sample code for an identical CDR3. V gene TRBV6-5 combines with J gene TRBJ1-2, with no clear D. The CDR3 runs 13 residues. Looked up from germline, CDR1 is MNHEY and CDR2 is SVGAGI. Trimming stripped 5 bases from V and 0 bases from J, with 7 bases between. For the CDR3, the DNA is TGTGCCAGCAGTCGCAGAGCTAACTATGGCTACACCTTC. Its translation: CASSRRANYGYTF.

The rearrangement joins TRBV6-6 to TRBJ2-7; 9 bases fit TRBD1. The CDR3 loop spans 15 amino acids. Germline values: CDR1 MNHNY, CDR2 SVGAGI (reference sequence). J was trimmed by 9 bases and V by 4 bases; bases with no gene match: 13. This CDR3 is CASSSGDRVVGGQYF. Here the CDR3 DNA reads TGTGCCAGCAGTTCCGGGGACAGGGTCGTCGGCGGGCAGTACTTC.

Concerning this clone: This CDR3 is also generated by other DNA sequences in the sample. The chain carries TRBV18 and TRBJ2-3; no firm D call. This CDR3 comprises 14 residues. Germline values: CDR1 KGHSH, CDR2 LQKENI. Trimming removed 0 bases from V and 3 bases from J, with 7 bases in between. CDR3 in amino acids: CASSPPPQTDTQYF. CDR3 nucleotide sequence: TGTGCCAGCTCACCACCGCCGCAGACAGATACGCAGTATTTT.

This clone appeared a single time. The CDR3 DNA reads as TGTGCCAGCGCAACAAATAAGGGGGGCTCCTACAATGAGCAGTTCTTC. Amino acid sequence: CASATNKGGSYNEQFF. This chain links TRBV27 with TRBJ2-1; D might be TRBD1 or TRBD2, each matching 6 bases. CDR3 length equals 16 residues. Germline CDR1 reads MNHEY; CDR2 reads SMNVEV (reference sequence). The V and J ends lost 8 bases and 0 bases respectively, with 17 bases between them.

The V gene is TRBV6-1, the J gene TRBJ1-5; D gene uncertain. V lost 1 base to trimming and J lost 6 bases, with 7 bases between them. The CDR3 consists of 13 residues. From germline, CDR1 is MNHNS and CDR2 SASEGT. The CDR3 here is CASSEVASQPQHF. CDR3 nucleotide sequence: TGTGCCAGCAGTGAAGTAGCCTCTCAGCCCCAGCATTTT.

This chain joins TRBV6-1 and TRBJ1-3; no clear D. Trimming shortened V by 4 bases and J by 0 bases, and 10 bases separated the two germline ends. CDR3 length: 15 residues. CDR1 MNHNS and CDR2 SASEGT come from the germline V gene. For the CDR3, the DNA is TGTGCCAGCAGTGTGGCGGACTCCTCTGGAAACACCATATATTTT. It yields the protein CASSVADSSGNTIYF.

This chain joins TRBV6-6 and TRBJ2-7; D is uncertain. The ends were cut back, 2 bases at V and 7 bases at J, with 12 bases in the middle. Per germline, CDR1 MNHNY and CDR2 SVGAGI (reference sequence). The CDR3 contains 13 residues. The CDR3 coding sequence is TGTGCCAGCAGTTACAGGTGGGGATGGGAGCAGTACTTC. This gives the protein CASSYRWGWEQYF.